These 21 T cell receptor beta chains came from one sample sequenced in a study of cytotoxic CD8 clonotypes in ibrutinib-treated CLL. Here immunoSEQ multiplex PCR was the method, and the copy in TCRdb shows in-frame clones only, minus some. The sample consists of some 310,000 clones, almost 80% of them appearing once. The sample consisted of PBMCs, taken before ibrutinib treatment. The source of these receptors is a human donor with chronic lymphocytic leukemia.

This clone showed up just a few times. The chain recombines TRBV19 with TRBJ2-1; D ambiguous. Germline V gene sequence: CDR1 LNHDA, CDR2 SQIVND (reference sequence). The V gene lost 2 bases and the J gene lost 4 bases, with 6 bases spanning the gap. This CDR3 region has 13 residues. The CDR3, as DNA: TGTGCCAGTAGTATAAACTCTTACAATGAGCAGTTCTTC. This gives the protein CASSINSYNEQFF. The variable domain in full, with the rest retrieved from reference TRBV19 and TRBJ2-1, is DGGITQSPKYLFRKEGQNVTLSCEQNLNHDAMYWYRQDPGQGLRLIYYSQIVNDFQKGDIAEGYSVSREKKESFPLTVTSAQKNPTAFYLCASSINSYNEQFFGPGTRLTVL.

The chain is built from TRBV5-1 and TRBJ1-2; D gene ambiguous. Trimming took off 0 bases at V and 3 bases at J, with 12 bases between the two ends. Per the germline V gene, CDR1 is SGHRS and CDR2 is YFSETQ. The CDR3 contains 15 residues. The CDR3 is CASSLAALADYGYTF. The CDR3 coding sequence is TGCGCCAGCAGCTTGGCCGCATTAGCGGACTATGGCTACACCTTC.

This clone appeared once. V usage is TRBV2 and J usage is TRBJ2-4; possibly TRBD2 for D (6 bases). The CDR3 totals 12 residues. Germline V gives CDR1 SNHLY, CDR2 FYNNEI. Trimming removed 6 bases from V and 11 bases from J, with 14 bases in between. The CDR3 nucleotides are TGTGCCAGCAGCGGCAGGGACTTTGTTCAGTACTTC. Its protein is CASSGRDFVQYF.

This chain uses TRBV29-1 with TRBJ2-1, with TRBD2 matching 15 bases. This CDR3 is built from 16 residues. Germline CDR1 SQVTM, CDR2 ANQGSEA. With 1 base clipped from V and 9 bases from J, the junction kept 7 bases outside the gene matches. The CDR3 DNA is TGCAGCGTTGAAGGAAGGACTAGCGGGAGGGCCGTTGAGCAGTTCTTC. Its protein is CSVEGRTSGRAVEQFF.

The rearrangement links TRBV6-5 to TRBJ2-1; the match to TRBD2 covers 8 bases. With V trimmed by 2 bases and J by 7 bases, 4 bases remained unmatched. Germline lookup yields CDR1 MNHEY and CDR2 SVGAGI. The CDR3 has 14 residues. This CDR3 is CASSYRSGMNEQFF. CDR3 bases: TGTGCCAGCAGTTACCGTAGCGGGATGAATGAGCAGTTCTTC.

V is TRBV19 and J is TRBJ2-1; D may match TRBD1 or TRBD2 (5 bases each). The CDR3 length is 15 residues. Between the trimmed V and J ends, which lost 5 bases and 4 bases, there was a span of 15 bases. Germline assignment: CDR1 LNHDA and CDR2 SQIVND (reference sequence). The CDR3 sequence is CASSWLGEGYNEQFF. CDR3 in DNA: TGTGCCAGTAGTTGGTTGGGGGAAGGGTACAATGAGCAGTTCTTC. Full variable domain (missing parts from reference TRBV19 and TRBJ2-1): DGGITQSPKYLFRKEGQNVTLSCEQNLNHDAMYWYRQDPGQGLRLIYYSQIVNDFQKGDIAEGYSVSREKKESFPLTVTSAQKNPTAFYLCASSWLGEGYNEQFFGPGTRLTVL.

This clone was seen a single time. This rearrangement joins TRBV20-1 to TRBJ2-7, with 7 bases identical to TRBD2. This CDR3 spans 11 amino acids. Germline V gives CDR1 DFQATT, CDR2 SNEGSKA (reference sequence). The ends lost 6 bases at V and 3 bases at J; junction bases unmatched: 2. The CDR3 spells CSAGGDYEQYF. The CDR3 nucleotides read TGCAGTGCGGGGGGGGACTACGAGCAGTACTTC.

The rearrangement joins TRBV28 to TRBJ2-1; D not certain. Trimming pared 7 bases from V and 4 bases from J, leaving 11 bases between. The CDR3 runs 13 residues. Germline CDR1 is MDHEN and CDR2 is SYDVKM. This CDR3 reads CASTPVPYNEQFF. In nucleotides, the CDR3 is TGTGCCAGCACCCCGGTCCCATACAATGAGCAGTTCTTC.

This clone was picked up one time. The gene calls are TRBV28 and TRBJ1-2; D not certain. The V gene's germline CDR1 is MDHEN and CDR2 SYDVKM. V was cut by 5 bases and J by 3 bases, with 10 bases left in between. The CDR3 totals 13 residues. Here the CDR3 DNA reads TGTGCCAGCAGTCTCCGGGTAGACTATGGCTACACCTTC. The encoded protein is CASSLRVDYGYTF.

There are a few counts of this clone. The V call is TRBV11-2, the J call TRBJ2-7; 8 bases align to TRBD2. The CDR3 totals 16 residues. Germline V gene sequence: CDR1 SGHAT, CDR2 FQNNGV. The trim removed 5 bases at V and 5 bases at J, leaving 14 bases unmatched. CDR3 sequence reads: CASSPFPVGRDNEQYF. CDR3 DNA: TGTGCCAGCAGCCCGTTCCCAGTCGGGAGGGATAACGAGCAGTACTTC.

The CDR3 nucleotides are TGTGCCAGCAGCTTTAGACTAGCGGGGGGCGCCTACGAGCAGTACTTC. Its translation is CASSFRLAGGAYEQYF. V gene TRBV7-2 combines with J gene TRBJ2-7; the match to TRBD2 covers 13 bases. The CDR3 loop spans 16 amino acids. Germline lookup yields CDR1 SGHTA and CDR2 FQGNSA. With 3 bases clipped from V and 2 bases from J, the junction kept 4 bases outside the gene matches. Based on the CDR3 plus reference TRBV7-2 and TRBJ2-7, the full variable domain is GAGVSQSPSNKVTEKGKDVELRCDPISGHTALYWYRQSLGQGLEFLIYFQGNSAPDKSGLPSDRFSAERTGGSVSTLTIQRTQQEDSAVYLCASSFRLAGGAYEQYFGPGTRLTVT.

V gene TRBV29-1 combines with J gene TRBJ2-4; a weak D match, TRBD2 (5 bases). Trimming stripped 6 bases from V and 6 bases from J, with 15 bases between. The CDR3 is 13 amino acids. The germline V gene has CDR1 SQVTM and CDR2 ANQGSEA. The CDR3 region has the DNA TGCAGCGTAAATAAGCTTGGAGGAAACATTCAGTACTTC. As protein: CSVNKLGGNIQYF.

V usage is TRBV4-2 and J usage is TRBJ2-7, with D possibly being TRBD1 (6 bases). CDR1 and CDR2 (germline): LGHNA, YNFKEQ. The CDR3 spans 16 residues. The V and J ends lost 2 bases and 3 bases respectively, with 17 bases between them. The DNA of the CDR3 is TGTGCCAGCAGCCAACTACAGACAGGTAATAGCTACGAGCAGTACTTC. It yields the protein CASSQLQTGNSYEQYF.

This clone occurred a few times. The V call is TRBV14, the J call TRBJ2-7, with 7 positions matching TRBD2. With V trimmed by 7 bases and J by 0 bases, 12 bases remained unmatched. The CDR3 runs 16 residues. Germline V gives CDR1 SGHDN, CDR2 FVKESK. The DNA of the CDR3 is TGTGCCAGCATTTCCCGGGAGGCCAGGGTCTCCTACGAGCAGTACTTC. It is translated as CASISREARVSYEQYF.

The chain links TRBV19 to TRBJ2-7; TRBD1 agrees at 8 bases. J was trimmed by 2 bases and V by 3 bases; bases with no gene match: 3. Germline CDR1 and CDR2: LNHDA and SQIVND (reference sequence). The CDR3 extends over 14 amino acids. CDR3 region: CASSMGQAAYEQYF. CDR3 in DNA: TGTGCCAGTAGTATGGGACAGGCAGCCTACGAGCAGTACTTC.

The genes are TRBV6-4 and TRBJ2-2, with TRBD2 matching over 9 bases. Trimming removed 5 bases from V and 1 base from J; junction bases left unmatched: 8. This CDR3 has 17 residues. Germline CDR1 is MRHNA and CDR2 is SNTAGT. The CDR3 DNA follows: TGTGCCAGCAGTAAGACTAGCGGACCTATGAACACCGGGGAGCTGTTTTTT. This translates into CASSKTSGPMNTGELFF.

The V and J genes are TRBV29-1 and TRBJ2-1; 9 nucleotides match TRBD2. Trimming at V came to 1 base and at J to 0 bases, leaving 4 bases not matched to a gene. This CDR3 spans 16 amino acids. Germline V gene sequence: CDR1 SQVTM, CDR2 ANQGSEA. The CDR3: CSVEVGSGSSYNEQFF. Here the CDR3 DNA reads TGCAGCGTTGAAGTTGGTAGCGGGAGCTCCTACAATGAGCAGTTCTTC.

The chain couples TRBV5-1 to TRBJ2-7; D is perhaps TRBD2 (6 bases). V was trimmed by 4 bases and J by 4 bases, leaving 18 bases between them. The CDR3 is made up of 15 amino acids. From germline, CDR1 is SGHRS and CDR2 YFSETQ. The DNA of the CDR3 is TGCGCCAGCAGCACCTGGCAGGGAGGTCCTTACGAGCAGTACTTC. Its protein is CASSTWQGGPYEQYF.

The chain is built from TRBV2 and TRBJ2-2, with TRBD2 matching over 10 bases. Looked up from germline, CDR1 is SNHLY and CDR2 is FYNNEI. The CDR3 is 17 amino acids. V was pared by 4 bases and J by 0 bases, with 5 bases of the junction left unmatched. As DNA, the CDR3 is TGTGCCAGCAGTGCCGGGACTAGCGTAACGAACACCGGGGAGCTGTTTTTT. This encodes CASSAGTSVTNTGELFF. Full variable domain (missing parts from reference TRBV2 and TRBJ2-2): EPEVTQTPSHQVTQMGQEVILRCVPISNHLYFYWYRQILGQKVEFLVSFYNNEISEKSEIFDDQFSVERPDGSNFTLKIRSTKLEDSAMYFCASSAGTSVTNTGELFFGEGSRLTVL.

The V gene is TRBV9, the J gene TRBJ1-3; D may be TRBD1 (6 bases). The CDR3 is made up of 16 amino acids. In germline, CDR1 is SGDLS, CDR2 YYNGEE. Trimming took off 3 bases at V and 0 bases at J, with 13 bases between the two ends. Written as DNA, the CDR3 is TGTGCCAGCAGCGCCGGACAGTTGCTCTCTGGAAACACCATATATTTT. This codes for CASSAGQLLSGNTIYF.

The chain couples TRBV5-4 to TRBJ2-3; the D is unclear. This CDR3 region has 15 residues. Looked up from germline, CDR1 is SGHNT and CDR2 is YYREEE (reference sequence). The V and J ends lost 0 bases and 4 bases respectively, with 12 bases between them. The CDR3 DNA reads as TGTGCCAGCAGCTTGGACAGTAAGGTCGCAGATACGCAGTATTTT. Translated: CASSLDSKVADTQYF.